The T cell receptor (beta chain) described here comes from a study of shared clonotypes between healthy human individuals. The donors were all Caucasian adults (living in Nashville, Tennessee). Per the germline V gene, CDR1 is LGHNA and CDR2 is YNFKEQ. Germline trimming cut 2 bases from V and 7 bases from J; bases unmatched to any gene: 7. The CDR3 spans 16 residues. Notes on the study in general: The study sampled only blood, and tissue repertoires likely differ. Naive CD4 clonotypes were shared across a handful of donors at roughly 5.5%.

Deep-level running was used for the assay. Repertoires were generated with immunoSEQ multiplex PCR, while TCRdb's copy carries only in-frame clones and drops some. The sample holds over a million clones, more than 95% seen once. On this clone itself: Its target is unknown.

V is TRBV4-2 and J is TRBJ2-1; 11 positions agree with TRBD1. This TCR was sampled from a man younger than 40 in good health. Source material: naive CD4+ T cells sorted from blood. Subset specified: CD45RA+ positively selected. The CDR3 loop is CASSQRGQGAGNEQFF. CDR3 DNA sequence: TGTGCCAGCAGCCAAAGAGGACAGGGGGCTGGGAATGAGCAGTTCTTC.